What follows describes a single TCR beta chain. V was trimmed by 6 bases and J by 4 bases, leaving 15 bases between them. The CDR3 runs 14 residues. CDR1 is SGHAT and CDR2 is FQNNGV in the germline V gene. A second PCR of 7 to 11 cycles used a sample-barcoded 5' primer and a J-beta primer mix. TCRdb used MiXCR to reprocess the 5' RACE reads, holding one entry per CDR3 protein. Of 910,000 or so distinct CDR3 sequences in the sample, roughly 51% are singletons; the top ten hold about a fifth. This record belongs to a study of blood T cells in healthy people across ages. This TCR derives from a woman aged 55-70 years in good health. Sequencing was carried out using blood. The chain links TRBV11-2 to TRBJ1-1, with D maybe TRBD1 (5 bases). The CDR3 loop reads CASSSGAVGTEAFF. The CDR3, as DNA: TGTGCCAGCAGTTCCGGGGCGGTTGGCACTGAAGCTTTCTTT.